These 5 T cell receptor beta chains share one sample of origin, sequenced in a study of cytomegalovirus exposure and HLA in healthy donors. The PCR employed 60 Vbeta primers together with 13 Jbeta primers. Assay used: immunoSEQ multiplex PCR; TCRdb lists only in-frame clones, some missing. The repertoire includes about 190,000 clones, about four fifths of them detected once, and over 4% sits in the top ten. The sequenced sample was PBMCs. These TCRs come from a man younger than 40 in good health and CMV-seropositive.

The CDR3 DNA is TGTGCCAGCAGTCGAGTTCGCTCTGAGACCCAGTACTTC. Translation gives CASSRVRSETQYF. The chain joins TRBV7-2 to TRBJ2-5; no definite D call. V dropped 6 bases and J dropped 5 bases, with 13 bases sitting between them. The CDR3 contains 13 residues. Per the germline V gene, CDR1 is SGHTA and CDR2 is FQGNSA.

The chain carries TRBV19 and TRBJ2-3; 8 bases align to TRBD2. V was clipped by 3 bases and J by 0 bases; unmatched bases: 2. The CDR3 consists of 15 residues. In germline, CDR1 is LNHDA, CDR2 SQIVND (reference sequence). The DNA for the CDR3 is TGTGCCAGTAGTATTCGGGGGGGCAGCACAGATACGCAGTATTTT. It translates to CASSIRGGSTDTQYF.

The V and J genes are TRBV5-1 and TRBJ1-1, with D possibly matching TRBD1 (5 bases). Trimming took off 1 base at V and 1 base at J, with 11 bases between the two ends. Per the germline V gene, CDR1 is SGHRS and CDR2 is YFSETQ. This CDR3 contains 15 residues. Written as DNA, the CDR3 is TGCGCCAGCAGCTTGAGGGGTGGCCCGAACACTGAAGCTTTCTTT. This codes for CASSLRGGPNTEAFF.

The V gene is TRBV7-6, the J gene TRBJ2-5; TRBD1 matches at 7 bases. The J call may be faulty, since TRBJ2-7 better matches the DNA end. The CDR3 spans 14 residues. Germline V lookup: CDR1 SGHVS, CDR2 FNYEAQ. CDR3: CASSLGTATYEQYF. CDR3 in DNA: TGTGCCAGCAGCCTCGGGACAGCTACCTACGAGCAGTACTTC.

This sequence joins TRBV6-5 and TRBJ2-7; 7 bases agree with TRBD1. J was trimmed by 3 bases and V by 4 bases; bases with no gene match: 6. The CDR3 runs to 14 residues. Germline V gives CDR1 MNHEY, CDR2 SVGAGI. CDR3 in DNA: TGTGCCAGCAGTTCACTAGGGGGCCACTACGAGCAGTACTTC. Protein: CASSSLGGHYEQYF.